One T cell receptor beta chain is described in this entry. With 0 bases clipped from V and 4 bases from J, the junction kept 6 bases outside the gene matches. CDR3 length equals 16 residues. Germline V gives CDR1 SGHAT, CDR2 FQNNGV. The table came from immunoSEQ multiplex PCR; TCRdb's copy has only in-frame clones and leaves some out. The sample includes 130,000 to 150,000 clones, 85% seen only once; the top ten take roughly 2.9%. The record originates from a study of blood T cell repertoires in COVID-19. Study overall: The United States, Italy and Spain supplied acute and convalescent COVID-19 samples. PBMCs, B-cell-depleted T cells, or T cells were the source of the cDNA or gDNA that made up the material.

The sequencing input was peripheral blood. The chain recombines TRBV11-2 with TRBJ2-7, with TRBD1 identical over 10 bases. The TCR comes from a woman aged 40 to 50 with active or convalescent COVID-19. CDR3 sequence (DNA): TGTGCCAGCAGCTTAGATGGGAGACAGGGGGCTTACGAGCAGTACTTC. Protein product: CASSLDGRQGAYEQYF.